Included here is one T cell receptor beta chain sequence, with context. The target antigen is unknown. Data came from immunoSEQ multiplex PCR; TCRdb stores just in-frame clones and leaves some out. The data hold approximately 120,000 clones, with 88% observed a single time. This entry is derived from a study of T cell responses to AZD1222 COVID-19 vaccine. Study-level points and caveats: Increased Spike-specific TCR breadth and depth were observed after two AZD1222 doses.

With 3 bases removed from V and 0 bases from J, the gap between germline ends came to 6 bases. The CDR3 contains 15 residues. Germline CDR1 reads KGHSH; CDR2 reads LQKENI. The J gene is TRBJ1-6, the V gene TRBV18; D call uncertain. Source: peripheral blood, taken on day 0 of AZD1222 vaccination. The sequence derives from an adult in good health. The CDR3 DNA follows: TGTGCCAGCTCACCTTCGTTCTCCTATAATTCACCCCTCCACTTT. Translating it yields CASSPSFSYNSPLHF.